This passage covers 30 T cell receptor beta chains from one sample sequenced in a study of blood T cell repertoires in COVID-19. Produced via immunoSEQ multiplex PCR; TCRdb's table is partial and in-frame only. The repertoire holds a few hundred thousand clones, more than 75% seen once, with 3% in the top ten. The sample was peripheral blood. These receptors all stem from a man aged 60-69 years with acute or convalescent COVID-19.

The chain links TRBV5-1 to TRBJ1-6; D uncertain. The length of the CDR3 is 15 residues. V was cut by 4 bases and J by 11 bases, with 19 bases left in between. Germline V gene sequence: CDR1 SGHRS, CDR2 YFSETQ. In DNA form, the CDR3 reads TGCGCCAGCAGCCCCAGTTTGGAGGGAACGACACCCCTCCACTTT. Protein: CASSPSLEGTTPLHF.

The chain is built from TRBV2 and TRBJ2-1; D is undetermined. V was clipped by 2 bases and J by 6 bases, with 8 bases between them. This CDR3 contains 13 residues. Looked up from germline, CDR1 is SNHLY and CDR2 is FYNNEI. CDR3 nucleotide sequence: TGTGCCAGCAGTGAAATCAGGCCCAATGAGCAGTTCTTC. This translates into CASSEIRPNEQFF.

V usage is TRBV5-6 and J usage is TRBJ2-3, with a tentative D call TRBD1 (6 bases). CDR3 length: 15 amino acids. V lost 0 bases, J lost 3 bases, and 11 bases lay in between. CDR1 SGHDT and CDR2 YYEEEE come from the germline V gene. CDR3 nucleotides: TGTGCCAGCAGCTTGGACAGGGTAAAGACAGATACGCAGTATTTT. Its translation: CASSLDRVKTDTQYF.

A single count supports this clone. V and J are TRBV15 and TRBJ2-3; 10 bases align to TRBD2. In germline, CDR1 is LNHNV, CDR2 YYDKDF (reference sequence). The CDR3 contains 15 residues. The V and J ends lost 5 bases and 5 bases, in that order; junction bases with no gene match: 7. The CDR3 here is CATSASGGAVDTQYF. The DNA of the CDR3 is TGTGCCACCAGCGCCAGCGGGGGGGCCGTAGATACGCAGTATTTT.

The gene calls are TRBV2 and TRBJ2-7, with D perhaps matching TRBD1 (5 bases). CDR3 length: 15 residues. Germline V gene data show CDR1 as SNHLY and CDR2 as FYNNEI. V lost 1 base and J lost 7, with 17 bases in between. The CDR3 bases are TGTGCCAGCAGTGAAGAACAGGATGGGGTTTGGGAGCAGTACTTC. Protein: CASSEEQDGVWEQYF.

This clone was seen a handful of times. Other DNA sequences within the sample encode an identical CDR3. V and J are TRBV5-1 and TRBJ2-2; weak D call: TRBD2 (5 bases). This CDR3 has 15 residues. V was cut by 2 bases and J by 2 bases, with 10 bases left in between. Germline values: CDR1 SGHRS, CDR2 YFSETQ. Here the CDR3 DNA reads TGCGCCAGCAGCTTTTCGGGGATAAACACCGGGGAGCTGTTTTTT. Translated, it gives CASSFSGINTGELFF.

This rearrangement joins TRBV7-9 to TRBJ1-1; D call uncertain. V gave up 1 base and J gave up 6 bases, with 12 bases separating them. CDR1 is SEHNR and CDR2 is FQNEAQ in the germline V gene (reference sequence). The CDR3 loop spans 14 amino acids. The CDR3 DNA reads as TGTGCCAGCAGCTTAGTCCTTTCCTACGCTGAAGCTTTCTTT. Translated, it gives CASSLVLSYAEAFF.

The CDR3 region has the DNA TGTGCCAGCAGCCCACCGACAGGGGTAGGCTACACCTTC. This encodes CASSPPTGVGYTF. The rearrangement joins TRBV7-8 to TRBJ1-2; 8 nucleotides align to TRBD1. Germline trimming cut 5 bases from V and 8 bases from J; bases unmatched to any gene: 7. The CDR3 is 13 amino acids. Germline CDR1 is SGHVS and CDR2 is FQNEAQ.

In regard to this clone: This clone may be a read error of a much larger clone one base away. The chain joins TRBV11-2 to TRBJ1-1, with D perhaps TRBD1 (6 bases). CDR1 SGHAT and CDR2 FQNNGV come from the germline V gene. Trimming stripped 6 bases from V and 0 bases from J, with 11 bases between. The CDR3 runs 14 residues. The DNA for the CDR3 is TGTGCCAGCAGAAGCAGGGGTCTGAACACTGAAGCTTTCTTT. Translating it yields CASRSRGLNTEAFF.

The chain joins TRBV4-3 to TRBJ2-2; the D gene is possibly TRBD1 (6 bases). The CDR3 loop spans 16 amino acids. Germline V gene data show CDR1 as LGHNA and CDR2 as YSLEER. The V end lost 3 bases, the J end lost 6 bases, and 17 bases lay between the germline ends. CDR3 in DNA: TGCGCCAGCAGCCAGAACGACAGGCTAAGACCCGGGGAGCTGTTTTTT. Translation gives CASSQNDRLRPGELFF.

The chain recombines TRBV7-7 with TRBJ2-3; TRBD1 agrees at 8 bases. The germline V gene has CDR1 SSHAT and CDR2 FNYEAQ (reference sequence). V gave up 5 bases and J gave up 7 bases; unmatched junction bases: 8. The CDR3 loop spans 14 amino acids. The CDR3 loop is CASSGDRGSNTQYF. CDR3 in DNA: TGTGCCAGCAGCGGAGACAGGGGCTCAAATACGCAGTATTTT.

The CDR3 loop reads CASSSDRESSGNTIYF. The CDR3 DNA is TGTGCCAGCAGTTCCGACAGGGAAAGCTCTGGAAACACCATATATTTT. The V call is TRBV6-5, the J call TRBJ1-3; 7 bases are shared with TRBD1. In germline, CDR1 is MNHEY, CDR2 SVGAGI. V lost 4 bases and J lost 0; bases outside the gene matches: 6. This CDR3 has 16 amino acids.

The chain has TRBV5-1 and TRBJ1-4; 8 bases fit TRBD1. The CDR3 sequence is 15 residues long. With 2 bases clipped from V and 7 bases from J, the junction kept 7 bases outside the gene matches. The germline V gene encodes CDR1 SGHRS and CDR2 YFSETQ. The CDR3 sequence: CASSLQGERGEKLFF. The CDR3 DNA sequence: TGCGCCAGCAGCTTACAGGGGGAGCGTGGTGAAAAACTGTTTTTT.

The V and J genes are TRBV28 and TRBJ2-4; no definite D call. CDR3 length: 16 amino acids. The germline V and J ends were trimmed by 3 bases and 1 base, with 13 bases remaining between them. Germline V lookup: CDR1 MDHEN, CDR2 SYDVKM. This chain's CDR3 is CASSLSRQWAKNIQYF. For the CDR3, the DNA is TGTGCCAGCAGTTTGTCCAGGCAATGGGCCAAAAACATTCAGTACTTC.

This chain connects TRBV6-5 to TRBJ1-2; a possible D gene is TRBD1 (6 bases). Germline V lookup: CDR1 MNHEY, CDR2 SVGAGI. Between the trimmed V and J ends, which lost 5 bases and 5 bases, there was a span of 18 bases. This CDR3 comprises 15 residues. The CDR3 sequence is CASSTVEGGAYGYTF. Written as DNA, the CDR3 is TGTGCCAGCAGTACCGTGGAAGGGGGGGCGTATGGCTACACCTTC.

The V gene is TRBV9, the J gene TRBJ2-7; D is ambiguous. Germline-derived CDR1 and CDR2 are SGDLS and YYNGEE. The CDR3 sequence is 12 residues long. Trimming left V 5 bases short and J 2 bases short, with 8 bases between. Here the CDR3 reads CASSNVPYEQYF. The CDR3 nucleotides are TGTGCCAGCAGTAATGTCCCCTACGAGCAGTACTTC.

The CDR3 sequence: CAISEGTTEETQYF. As DNA, the CDR3 is TGTGCCATCAGTGAGGGGACTACGGAAGAGACCCAGTACTTC. The V and J genes are TRBV10-3 and TRBJ2-5; 7 bases match TRBD2. The CDR3 loop spans 14 amino acids. The germline gives CDR1 ENHRY, CDR2 SYGVKD. J was trimmed by 3 bases and V by 2 bases; bases with no gene match: 3.

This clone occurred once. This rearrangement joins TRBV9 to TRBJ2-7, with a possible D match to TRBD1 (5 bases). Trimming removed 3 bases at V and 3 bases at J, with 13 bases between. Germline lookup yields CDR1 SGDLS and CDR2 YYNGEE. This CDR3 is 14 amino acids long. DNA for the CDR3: TGTGCCAGCAGCGCCTACCCCCAGGGCTACGAGCAGTACTTC. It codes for CASSAYPQGYEQYF. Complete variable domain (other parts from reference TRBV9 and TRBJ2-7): DSGVTQTPKHLITATGQRVTLRCSPRSGDLSVYWYQQSLDQGLQFLIQYYNGEERAKGNILERFSAQQFPDLHSELNLSSLELGDSALYFCASSAYPQGYEQYFGPGTRLTVT.

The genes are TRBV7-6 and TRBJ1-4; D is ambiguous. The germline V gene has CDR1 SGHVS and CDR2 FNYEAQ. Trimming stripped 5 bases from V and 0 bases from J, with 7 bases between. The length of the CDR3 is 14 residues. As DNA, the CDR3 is TGTGCCAGCAGCCCCCTCGCAACTAATGAAAAACTGTTTTTT. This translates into CASSPLATNEKLFF.

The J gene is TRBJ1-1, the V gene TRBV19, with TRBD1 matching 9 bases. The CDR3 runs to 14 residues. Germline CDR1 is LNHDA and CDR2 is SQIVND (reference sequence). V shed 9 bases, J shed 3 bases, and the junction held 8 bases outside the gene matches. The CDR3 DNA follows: TGTGCCAGCTGGACAGGGGAAAAGGACACTGAAGCTTTCTTT. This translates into CASWTGEKDTEAFF.

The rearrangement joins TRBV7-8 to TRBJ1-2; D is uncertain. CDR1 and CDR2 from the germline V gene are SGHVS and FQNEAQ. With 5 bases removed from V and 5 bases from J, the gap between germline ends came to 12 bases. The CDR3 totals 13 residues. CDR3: CASSPPGLYGYTF. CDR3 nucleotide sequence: TGTGCCAGCAGCCCCCCCGGTTTATATGGCTACACCTTC.

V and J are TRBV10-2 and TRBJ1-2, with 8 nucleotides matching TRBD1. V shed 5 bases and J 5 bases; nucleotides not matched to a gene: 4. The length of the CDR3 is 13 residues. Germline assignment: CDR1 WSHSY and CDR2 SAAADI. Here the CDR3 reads CASSPGQGYGYTF. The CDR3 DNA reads TGCGCCAGCAGTCCCGGACAGGGTTATGGCTACACCTTC.

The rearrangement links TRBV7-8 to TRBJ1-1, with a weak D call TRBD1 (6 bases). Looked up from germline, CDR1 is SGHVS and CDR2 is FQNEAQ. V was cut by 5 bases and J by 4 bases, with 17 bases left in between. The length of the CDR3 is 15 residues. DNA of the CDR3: TGTGCCAGCAGCGTGACCGCGGGGGCAAGCACTGAAGCTTTCTTT. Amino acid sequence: CASSVTAGASTEAFF.

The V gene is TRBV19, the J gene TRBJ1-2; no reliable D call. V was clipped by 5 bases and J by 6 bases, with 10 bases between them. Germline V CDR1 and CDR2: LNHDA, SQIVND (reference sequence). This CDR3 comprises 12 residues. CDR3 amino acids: CASSHPADGYTF. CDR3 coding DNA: TGTGCCAGTAGTCACCCCGCGGATGGCTACACCTTC.

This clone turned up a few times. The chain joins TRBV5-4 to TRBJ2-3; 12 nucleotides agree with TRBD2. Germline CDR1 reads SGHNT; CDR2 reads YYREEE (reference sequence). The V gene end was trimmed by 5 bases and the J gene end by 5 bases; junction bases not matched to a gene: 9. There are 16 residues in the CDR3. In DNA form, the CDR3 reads TGTGCCAGCAGTTTGCCTAGCGGGGGGGCACAAGATACGCAGTATTTT. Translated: CASSLPSGGAQDTQYF. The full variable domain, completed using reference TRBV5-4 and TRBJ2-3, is ETGVTQSPTHLIKTRGQQVTLRCSSQSGHNTVSWYQQALGQGPQFIFQYYREEENGRGNFPPRFSGLQFPNYSSELNVNALELDDSALYLCASSLPSGGAQDTQYFGPGTRLTVL.

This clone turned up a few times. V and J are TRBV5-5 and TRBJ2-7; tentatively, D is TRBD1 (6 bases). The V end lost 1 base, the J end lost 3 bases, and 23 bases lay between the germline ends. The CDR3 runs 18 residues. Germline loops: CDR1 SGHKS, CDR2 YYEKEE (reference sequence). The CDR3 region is CASSLRAGVGSTIYEQYF. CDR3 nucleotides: TGTGCCAGCAGCTTGAGGGCAGGGGTAGGCTCTACGATCTACGAGCAGTACTTC.

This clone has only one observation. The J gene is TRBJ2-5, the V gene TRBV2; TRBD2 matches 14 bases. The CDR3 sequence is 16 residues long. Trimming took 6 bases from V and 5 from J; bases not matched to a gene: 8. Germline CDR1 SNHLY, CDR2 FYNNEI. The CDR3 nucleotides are TGTGCCAGCAGGGGACTAGCGGGGGCCCGCGGGGAGACCCAGTACTTC. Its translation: CASRGLAGARGETQYF. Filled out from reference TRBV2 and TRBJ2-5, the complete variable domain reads EPEVTQTPSHQVTQMGQEVILRCVPISNHLYFYWYRQILGQKVEFLVSFYNNEISEKSEIFDDQFSVERPDGSNFTLKIRSTKLEDSAMYFCASRGLAGARGETQYFGPGTRLLVL.

The CDR3 DNA follows: TGTGCCAGCTCACCGAACAGGGGGAAGAACACTGAAGCTTTCTTT. Its protein product is CASSPNRGKNTEAFF. The chain uses TRBV18 and TRBJ1-1; 8 bases agree with TRBD1. The CDR3 consists of 15 residues. Trimming took 3 bases from V and 1 from J; bases not matched to a gene: 4. The germline V gene encodes CDR1 KGHSH and CDR2 LQKENI.

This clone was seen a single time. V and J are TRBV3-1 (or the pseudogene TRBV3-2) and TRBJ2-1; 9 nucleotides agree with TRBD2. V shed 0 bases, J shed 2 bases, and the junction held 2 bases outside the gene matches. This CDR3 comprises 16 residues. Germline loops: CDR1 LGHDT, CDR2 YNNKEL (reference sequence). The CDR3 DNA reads TGTGCCAGCAGCCAAGAGAGCGGGGGGCCCTACAATGAGCAGTTCTTC. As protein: CASSQESGGPYNEQFF.

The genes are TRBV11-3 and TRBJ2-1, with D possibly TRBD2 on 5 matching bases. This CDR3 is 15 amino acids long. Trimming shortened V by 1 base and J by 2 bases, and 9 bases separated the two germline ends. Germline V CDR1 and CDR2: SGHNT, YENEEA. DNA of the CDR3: TGTGCCAGCAGCTTAGGACTACTAACCTACAATGAGCAGTTCTTC. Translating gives CASSLGLLTYNEQFF.